The 26 T cell receptor beta chains presented below share a single source sample, sequenced in a study of Graves' ophthalmopathy and Graves' hyperthyroidism. RNA transcripts yielded amplified TCR beta CDR3 regions. The library came from an HTBI-primed first-round RT-PCR and a second-round multiplex PCR. TCRdb recomputed calls from the multiplex PCR reads with MiXCR, one row per CDR3 protein. The sample has about 230,000 distinct CDR3 sequences; around 45% are singletons. Sequenced material: peripheral blood. The source is an adult man with Graves' ophthalmopathy.

This clonotype was seen once. This chain joins TRBV27 and TRBJ2-5; TRBD1 agrees at 8 bases. The trim removed 5 bases at V and 4 bases at J, leaving 3 bases unmatched. The germline V gene encodes CDR1 MNHEY and CDR2 SMNVEV (reference sequence). The CDR3 sequence is 13 residues long. The CDR3 sequence is CASSITGGETQYF. The CDR3 DNA sequence: TGTGCCAGCAGTATTACAGGGGGAGAGACCCAGTACTTC.

Points on this clonotype: A read error may explain this, as a much larger clone is one base away. The CDR3 ends on some other residue instead of the conserved phenylalanine or tryptophan, so this is likely a read error. The J gene is TRBJ2-7, the V gene TRBV9; no clear D gene. This CDR3 has 13 amino acids. The germline V gene encodes CDR1 SGDLS and CDR2 YYNGEE. The CDR3 DNA reads TGCGCCAGCAGCTTGGTGCTCGGGTACGAGCAGTACTCC. Protein: CASSLVLGYEQYS.

The rearrangement joins TRBV12-3 or TRBV12-4 to TRBJ1-4; D call uncertain. Trimming stripped 6 bases from V and 4 bases from J, with 21 bases between. This CDR3 spans 17 amino acids. CDR3 loop: CASRRLRTGTNNEKLFF. The CDR3 DNA sequence: TGTGCCAGCAGACGACTCCGGACGGGAACAAATAATGAAAAACTGTTTTTT.

As concerns this clonotype: One junction end disagrees with the germline gene, perhaps due to a read error. This chain connects TRBV5-1 to TRBJ1-5, with unresolved D. In germline, CDR1 is SGHRS, CDR2 YFSETQ. This CDR3 contains 14 residues. In nucleotides, the CDR3 is TGCGACAGCAGCTTGGGCACAGGCAATCAGCCCCAGCATTTT. It is translated as CDSSLGTGNQPQHF.

This sequence joins TRBV19 and TRBJ1-1; no clear D. CDR1 is LNHDA and CDR2 is SQIVND in the germline V gene (reference sequence). V was cut by 4 bases and J by 2 bases, with 8 bases left in between. The CDR3 extends over 13 amino acids. The CDR3 sequence is CASSTNGNTEAFF. The CDR3 nucleotides read TGTGCCAGTAGTACTAACGGTAACACTGAAGCTTTCTTT.

There are a few counts of this clonotype. CDR3: CASSERTGGRYEQYF. CDR3 coding DNA: TGTGCCAGCAGTGAACGGACAGGGGGCAGATACGAGCAGTACTTC. The rearrangement uses TRBV2 and TRBJ2-7, with 11 nucleotides matching TRBD1. From germline, CDR1 is SNHLY and CDR2 FYNNEI. The CDR3 is 15 residues long. The V segment lost 2 bases and the J segment 4 bases; nucleotides outside the gene matches: 4.

This clonotype came up many times. The chain employs TRBV24-1 and TRBJ2-5; 8 bases line up with TRBD2. This CDR3 has 13 residues. With V trimmed by 7 bases and J by 4 bases, 4 bases remained unmatched. CDR1 is KGHDR and CDR2 is SFDVKD in the germline V gene. CDR3 sequence: CATSSGSRETQYF. DNA for the CDR3: TGTGCCACCAGCAGCGGGAGCAGAGAGACCCAGTACTTC.

The chain links TRBV20-1 to TRBJ1-5; 8 bases are a match to TRBD1. The germline gives CDR1 DFQATT, CDR2 SNEGSKA (reference sequence). CDR3 length: 16 residues. V gave up 1 base and J gave up 5 bases; unmatched junction bases: 10. Here the CDR3 DNA reads TGCAGTGCTAGAGGGACTAGCGGGACAGGTTATCAGCCCCAGCATTTT. Encoded protein: CSARGTSGTGYQPQHF.

The V and J genes are TRBV24-1 and TRBJ2-2; no definite D call. V lost 4 bases to trimming and J lost 6 bases, with 2 bases between them. The CDR3 is 11 residues long. Germline loops: CDR1 KGHDR, CDR2 SFDVKD. The CDR3 sequence: CATSESGELFF. In DNA form, the CDR3 reads TGTGCCACCAGTGAATCCGGGGAGCTGTTTTTT.

This clonotype was found once. V and J are TRBV7-9 and TRBJ2-5, with 8 nucleotides matching TRBD1. Germline V gives CDR1 SEHNR, CDR2 FQNEAQ (reference sequence). Trimming removed 1 base from V and 9 bases from J; junction bases left unmatched: 10. The CDR3 totals 15 residues. CDR3: CASSLDAGGREAQYF. CDR3 DNA: TGTGCCAGCAGCTTAGACGCAGGGGGCAGGGAGGCCCAGTACTTC. The full variable domain, rest sourced from reference TRBV7-9 and TRBJ2-5, is DTGVSQNPRHKITKRGQNVTFRCDPISEHNRLYWYRQTLGQGPEFLTYFQNEAQLEKSRLLSDRFSAERPKGSFSTLEIQRTEQGDSAMYLCASSLDAGGREAQYFGPGTRLLVL.

The chain combines TRBV5-8 with TRBJ2-7, with D hard to call. Deletions cut 3 bases from V and 2 bases from J, with 9 bases between. The CDR3 is 13 residues long. Germline V gives CDR1 SGHTS, CDR2 YDEGEE. The CDR3 DNA is TGTGCCAGCAGCTGCTTAGGGCCCTACGAGCAGTACTTC. Protein sequence: CASSCLGPYEQYF. The complete variable domain, with remaining parts taken from reference TRBV5-8 and TRBJ2-7, reads EAGVTQSPTHLIKTRGQQATLRCSPISGHTSVYWYQQALGLGLQFLLWYDEGEERNRGNFPPRFSGRQFPNYSSELNVNALELEDSALYLCASSCLGPYEQYFGPGTRLTVT.

This clonotype was detected only a few times. The V and J genes are TRBV5-8 and TRBJ2-7; D unresolved. CDR1 and CDR2 from the germline V gene are SGHTS and YDEGEE. Trimming took off 1 base at V and 7 bases at J, with 15 bases between the two ends. The CDR3 is made up of 14 amino acids. DNA for the CDR3: TGTGCCAGCAGCTTGTCGTACAAGCCCGGTGAGCAGTACTTC. Protein sequence: CASSLSYKPGEQYF.

The table lists this clonotype with a few counts. The CDR3, as DNA: TGTGCCAGCAGCCAAGGGGCGAGCAATCAGCCCCAGCATTTT. It translates to CASSQGASNQPQHF. This chain joins TRBV3-1 and TRBJ1-5; D unresolved. The CDR3 spans 14 residues. CDR1 LGHDT and CDR2 YNNKEL come from the germline V gene (reference sequence). Trimming pared 1 base from V and 1 base from J, leaving 5 bases between.

CDR3 sequence reads: CASSRGGDYEQYF. For the CDR3, the DNA is TGTGCCAGCAGCCGCGGGGGGGATTACGAGCAGTACTTC. The chain has TRBV7-2 and TRBJ2-7; 9 bases fit TRBD2. CDR3 length: 13 amino acids. The junction had 3 bases not matched to a gene; V was cut back by 5 bases and J by 4 bases. The germline gives CDR1 SGHTA, CDR2 FQGNSA.

A few counts support this clonotype. The chain couples TRBV7-9 to TRBJ2-7; perhaps TRBD2 as D (7 bases). V gave up 3 bases and J gave up 6 bases, with 9 bases separating them. This CDR3 has 12 amino acids. Germline CDR1 and CDR2: SEHNR and FQNEAQ (reference sequence). CDR3 residues: CASSLGGAEQYF. CDR3 DNA: TGTGCCAGCAGCTTGGGGGGGGCCGAGCAGTACTTC.

Worth noting for this clonotype: As the CDR3 is not closed by the conserved phenylalanine or tryptophan, this likely results from a read error. The V call is TRBV10-2, the J call TRBJ2-5; D unresolved. Germline lookup yields CDR1 WSHSY and CDR2 SAAADI. The CDR3 sequence is 11 residues long. Between the trimmed V and J ends, which lost 2 bases and 11 bases, there was a span of 9 bases. CDR3 sequence reads: CASSEGRQQYV. CDR3 DNA sequence: TGCGCCAGCAGTGAGGGTCGTCAACAGTACGTC.

This clonotype was picked up a small number of times. V is TRBV20-1 and J is TRBJ1-1; D call uncertain. CDR3 size: 15 residues. V lost 0 bases and J lost 0, with 11 bases in between. Germline V gene sequence: CDR1 DFQATT, CDR2 SNEGSKA (reference sequence). DNA for the CDR3: TGCAGTGCTAGAGACCATAGCCAGTTGAACACTGAAGCTTTCTTT. Encoded protein: CSARDHSQLNTEAFF.

This clonotype showed up just once. Sequence at one end of the junction differs from germline and may be a read error. DNA of the CDR3: TGTGCCAGCAGCCTCTCCCAAAACTATGGCCACACCTTC. Its protein product is CASSLSQNYGHTF. The chain is built from TRBV7-3 and TRBJ1-2; D gene unclear. CDR1 and CDR2 from the germline V gene are SGHTA and FQGTGA. The length of the CDR3 is 13 residues.

With respect to this clonotype: Germline is not matched at one junction end, which may reflect a read error. This chain connects TRBV12-3 or TRBV12-4 to TRBJ2-5, with D perhaps matching TRBD1 (5 bases). CDR3 size: 14 residues. The CDR3 bases are TGTGCCAGCAGCTTAGCCAGGGTGAAAGAGACCCAGTACTTC. This encodes CASSLARVKETQYF.

This clonotype was seen at least ten times. V gene TRBV9 combines with J gene TRBJ1-2; TRBD1 matches 7 bases. This CDR3 spans 12 amino acids. V dropped 3 bases and J dropped 7; count of bases not matched to a gene: 3. Germline CDR1 and CDR2: SGDLS and YYNGEE. CDR3 amino acids: CASSATGPGYTF. The DNA for the CDR3 is TGTGCCAGCAGCGCGACAGGGCCTGGCTACACCTTC.

The chain recombines TRBV2 with TRBJ2-5, with 7 bases lining up with TRBD1. CDR3 length equals 14 residues. Germline CDR1 is SNHLY and CDR2 is FYNNEI. J was trimmed by 2 bases and V by 8 bases; bases with no gene match: 8. CDR3 residues: CASSGKGQQETQYF. In DNA, the CDR3 is TGTGCCAGCTCCGGAAAGGGACAGCAAGAGACCCAGTACTTC.

This chain joins TRBV7-6 and TRBJ2-1; 7 positions agree with TRBD1. The germline CDR1 and CDR2 sequences are SGHVS and FNYEAQ. This CDR3 is built from 14 residues. J lost 2 bases, V lost 6 bases, and 4 bases had no gene match. CDR3 sequence (DNA): TGTGCCAGCAGTGCCCAGGGGGCCTACAATGAGCAGTTCTTC. Amino acids: CASSAQGAYNEQFF.

This chain uses TRBV19 with TRBJ2-7; D uncertain. V lost 9 bases and J 3 bases, leaving 18 bases between the germline ends. The CDR3 covers 14 residues. The V gene's germline CDR1 is LNHDA and CDR2 SQIVND (reference sequence). The CDR3 region is CASSLTLGIYEQYF. DNA of the CDR3: TGTGCCAGCAGTTTAACCCTGGGGATCTACGAGCAGTACTTC.

This clonotype has just a few counts. The chain is built from TRBV2 and TRBJ1-6, with D hard to call. Between the trimmed V and J ends, which lost 7 bases and 0 bases, there was a span of 7 bases. The CDR3 sequence is 14 residues long. The germline gives CDR1 SNHLY, CDR2 FYNNEI. This CDR3 is CASTRSSYNSPLHF. The DNA of the CDR3 is TGTGCCAGCACCCGTAGCTCCTATAATTCACCCCTCCACTTT. The complete variable domain, with remaining parts taken from reference TRBV2 and TRBJ1-6, reads EPEVTQTPSHQVTQMGQEVILRCVPISNHLYFYWYRQILGQKVEFLVSFYNNEISEKSEIFDDQFSVERPDGSNFTLKIRSTKLEDSAMYFCASTRSSYNSPLHFGNGTRLTVT.

This sequence joins TRBV2 and TRBJ2-7, with no clear D. Looked up from germline, CDR1 is SNHLY and CDR2 is FYNNEI. The V end was cut by 6 bases, the J end by 3 bases, with 18 bases between. The CDR3 covers 15 residues. In DNA, the CDR3 is TGTGCCAGCAGCCGCGTTGGGCTAGGCCTCTACGAGCAGTACTTC. It is translated as CASSRVGLGLYEQYF.

The chain has TRBV24-1 and TRBJ2-7; 8 bases match TRBD1. Trimming took 4 bases from V and 4 from J; bases not matched to a gene: 8. The CDR3 has 15 residues. Germline V gene sequence: CDR1 KGHDR, CDR2 SFDVKD. CDR3 coding DNA: TGTGCCACCAGTGAGGCCGGACAGGGAGTTTACGAGCAGTACTTC. Its protein is CATSEAGQGVYEQYF.